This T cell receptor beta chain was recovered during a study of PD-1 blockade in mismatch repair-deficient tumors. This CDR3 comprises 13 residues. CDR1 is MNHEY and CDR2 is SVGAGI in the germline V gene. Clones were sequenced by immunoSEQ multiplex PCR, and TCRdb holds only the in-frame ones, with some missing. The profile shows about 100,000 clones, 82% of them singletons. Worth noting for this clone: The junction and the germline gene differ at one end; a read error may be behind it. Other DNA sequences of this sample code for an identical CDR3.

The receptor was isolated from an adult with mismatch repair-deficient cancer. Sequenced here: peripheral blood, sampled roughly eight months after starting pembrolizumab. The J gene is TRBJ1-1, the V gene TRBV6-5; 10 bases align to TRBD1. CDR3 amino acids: CAASTGGRTEAFF. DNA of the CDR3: TGTGCCGCATCGACAGGGGGCAGGACTGAAGCCTTCTTT.